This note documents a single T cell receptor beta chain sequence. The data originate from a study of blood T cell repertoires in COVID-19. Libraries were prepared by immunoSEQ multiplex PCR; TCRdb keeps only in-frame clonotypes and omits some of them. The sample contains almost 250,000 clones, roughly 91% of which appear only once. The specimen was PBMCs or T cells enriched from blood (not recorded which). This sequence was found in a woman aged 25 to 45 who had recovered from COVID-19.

CDR3 in amino acids: CATSELTSGSKFF. The CDR3 DNA reads TGTGCCACCAGTGAGTTAACTAGCGGGAGTAAGTTCTTC. V usage is TRBV24-1 and J usage is TRBJ2-1, with 11 positions matching TRBD2. The junction had 6 bases not matched to a gene; V was cut back by 4 bases and J by 14 bases. The CDR3 is 13 amino acids. Germline V gene sequence: CDR1 KGHDR, CDR2 SFDVKD.